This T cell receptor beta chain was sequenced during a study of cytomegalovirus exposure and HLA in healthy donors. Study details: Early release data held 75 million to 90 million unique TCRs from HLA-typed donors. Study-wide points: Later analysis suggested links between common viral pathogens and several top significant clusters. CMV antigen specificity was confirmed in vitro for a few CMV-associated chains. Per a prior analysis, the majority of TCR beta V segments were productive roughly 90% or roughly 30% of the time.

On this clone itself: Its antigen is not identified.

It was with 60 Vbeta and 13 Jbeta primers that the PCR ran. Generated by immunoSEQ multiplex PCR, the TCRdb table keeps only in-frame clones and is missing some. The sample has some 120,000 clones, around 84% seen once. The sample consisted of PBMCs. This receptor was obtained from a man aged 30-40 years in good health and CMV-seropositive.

As DNA, the CDR3 is TGTGCCAGCTCACCACCTTCAGGGTTATTCGAGCAGTACTTC. Its protein is CASSPPSGLFEQYF. The V call is TRBV18, the J call TRBJ2-7, with D perhaps matching TRBD1 (5 bases). In germline, CDR1 is KGHSH, CDR2 LQKENI. V lost 0 bases and J lost 6, with 12 bases in between. The CDR3 is made up of 14 amino acids.